This TCR beta chain was sequenced in a study of cytomegalovirus exposure and HLA in healthy donors. Trimming took 4 bases from V and 3 from J; bases not matched to a gene: 9. The CDR3 has 14 residues. CDR1 and CDR2 from the germline V gene are GTSNPN and SVGIG (reference sequence). 60 Vbeta and 13 Jbeta primers were used in PCR. TCRdb keeps only in-frame clones here, not all; method: immunoSEQ multiplex PCR. The sample has 150,000 to 200,000 clones, approximately 76% seen once; the top ten hold under 5.5%. The V call is TRBV30, the J call TRBJ2-7, with 7 nucleotides matching TRBD1. The TCR originated in a woman aged 18-35 years in good health and CMV-seropositive. Sequencing input: PBMCs. The CDR3 DNA follows: TGTGCCTGGACCGGCCTTGACAGGGACTACGAGCAGTACTTC. Translation gives CAWTGLDRDYEQYF.